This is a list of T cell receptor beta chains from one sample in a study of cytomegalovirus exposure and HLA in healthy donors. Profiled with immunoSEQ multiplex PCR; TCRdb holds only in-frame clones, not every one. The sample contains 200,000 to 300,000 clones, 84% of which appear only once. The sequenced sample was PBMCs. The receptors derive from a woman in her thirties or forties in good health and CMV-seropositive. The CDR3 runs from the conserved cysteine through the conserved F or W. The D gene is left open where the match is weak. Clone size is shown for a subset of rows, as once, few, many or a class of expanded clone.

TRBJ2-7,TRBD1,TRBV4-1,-,CASSQPGQGAYEQYF,TGCGCCAGCAGCCAACCTGGACAGGGGGCCTACGAGCAGTACTTC
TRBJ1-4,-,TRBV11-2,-,CASSREGVVTNEKLFF,TGTGCCAGCAGTCGAGAAGGGGTCGTAACTAATGAAAAACTGTTTTTT
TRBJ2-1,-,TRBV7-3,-,CASSLRGEQFF,TGTGCCAGCAGCCTAAGAGGGGAGCAGTTCTTC
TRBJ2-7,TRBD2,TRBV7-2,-,CASSLGLEGWQYF,TGTGCCAGCAGCTTGGGACTAGAGGGTTGGCAGTACTTC
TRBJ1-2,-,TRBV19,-,CASADQQGSPVGYTF,TGTGCCAGTGCAGACCAACAGGGATCTCCTGTGGGCTACACCTTC
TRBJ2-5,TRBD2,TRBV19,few,CASSITSGQETQYF,TGTGCCAGTAGTATAACTAGCGGCCAAGAGACCCAGTACTTC
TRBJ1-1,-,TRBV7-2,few,CASSEGRTEAFF,TGTGCCAGCAGCGAGGGGAGGACTGAAGCTTTCTTT
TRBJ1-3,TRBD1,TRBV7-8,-,CASSLGDRQQRNTIYF,TGTGCCAGCAGCTTGGGGGACAGGCAGCAGAGGAACACCATATATTTT
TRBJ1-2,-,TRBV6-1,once,CASSGDGGNYGYTF,TGTGCCAGCAGTGGCGACGGAGGGAACTATGGCTACACCTTC
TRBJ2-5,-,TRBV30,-,CAWSIAAVIPVPQYF,TGTGCCTGGAGTATCGCCGCGGTTATCCCAGTTCCCCAGTACTTC
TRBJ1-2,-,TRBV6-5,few,CASSYSPGIYGYTF,TGTGCCAGCAGTTACTCACCGGGGATCTATGGCTACACCTTC
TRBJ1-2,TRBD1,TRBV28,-,CASSPDRNYGYTF,TGTGCCAGCAGTCCGGACAGGAACTATGGCTACACCTTC
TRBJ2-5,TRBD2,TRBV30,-,CAWSVGTTDQETQYF,TGTGCCTGGAGTGTGGGGACTACCGACCAAGAGACCCAGTACTTC
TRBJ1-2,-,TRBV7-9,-,CASFFSPGLDGYTF,TGTGCCAGCTTTTTCTCGCCGGGACTTGATGGCTACACCTTC
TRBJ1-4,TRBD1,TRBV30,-,CAWSGQGYNEKLFF,TGTGCCTGGAGCGGACAGGGATATAATGAAAAACTGTTTTTT
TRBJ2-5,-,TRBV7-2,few,CASSLGGHKETQYF,TGTGCCAGCAGCTTAGGGGGCCATAAAGAGACCCAGTACTTC
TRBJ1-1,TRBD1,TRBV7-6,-,CASSLTGSDTEAFF,TGTGCCAGCAGCTTGACAGGGTCGGACACTGAAGCTTTCTTT
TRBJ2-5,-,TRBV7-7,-,CASSLGGGRRETQYF,TGTGCTAGCAGCTTAGGGGGGGGGCGCCGAGAGACCCAGTACTTC
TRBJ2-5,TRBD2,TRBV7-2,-,CASSLRLAGGGETQYF,TGTGCCAGCAGCCTAAGGCTAGCGGGAGGTGGTGAGACCCAGTACTTC
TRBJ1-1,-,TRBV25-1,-,CASSDWGGGGAEAFF,TGTGCCAGCAGTGATTGGGGGGGAGGAGGTGCTGAAGCTTTCTTT
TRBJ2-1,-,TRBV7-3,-,CASSLEPTRAQFF,TGTGCCAGCAGCTTAGAGCCGACCAGGGCGCAGTTCTTC
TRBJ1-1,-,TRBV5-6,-,CASSQVKGTGTEAFF,TGTGCCAGCAGCCAAGTGAAGGGAACGGGGACTGAAGCTTTCTTT
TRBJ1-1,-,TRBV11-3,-,CASSRGTAEAFF,TGTGCCAGCAGCCGCGGGACGGCTGAAGCTTTCTTT
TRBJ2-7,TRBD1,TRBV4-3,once,CASSRLAGQGTYEQYF,TGCGCCAGCAGCCGGCTTGCCGGACAGGGCACCTACGAGCAGTACTTC
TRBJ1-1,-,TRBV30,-,CAWSLATEAFF,TGTGCCTGGAGTTTGGCCACTGAAGCTTTCTTT
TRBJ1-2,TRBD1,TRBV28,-,CASSATGGPILYGYTF,TGTGCCAGCAGCGCCACAGGGGGCCCTATCCTCTATGGCTACACCTTC
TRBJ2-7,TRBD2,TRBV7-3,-,CASRELAGFGEQYF,TGTGCCAGCAGGGAACTAGCGGGATTTGGCGAGCAGTACTTC
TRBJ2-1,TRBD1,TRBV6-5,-,CASSFWTGGNEQFF,TGTGCCAGCAGTTTTTGGACAGGGGGCAATGAGCAGTTCTTC
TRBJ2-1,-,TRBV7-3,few,CASSLMAGMQFF,TGTGCCAGCAGCTTAATGGCGGGTATGCAGTTCTTC
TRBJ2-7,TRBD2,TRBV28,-,CASSSAGGSGRSWSEQYF,TGTGCCAGCAGTTCGGCGGGGGGTAGCGGGAGGTCTTGGAGCGAGCAGTACTTC
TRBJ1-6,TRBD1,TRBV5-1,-,CASSRDGQGQSPLHF,TGCGCCAGCAGCCGAGACGGACAGGGTCAATCACCCCTCCACTTT